The clone carrying this T cell receptor beta chain came up a few times. Its antigen remains unidentified. The CDR3 loop spans 13 amino acids. Per germline, CDR1 SEHNR and CDR2 FQNEAQ (reference sequence). The V segment lost 5 bases and the J segment 5 bases; nucleotides outside the gene matches: 4. The investigators reverse transcribed all of the isolated RNA, so they sequenced expressed TCRB transcripts. Method: immunoSEQ multiplex PCR; TCRdb's copy keeps in-frame clones and lacks some. The sample has about 150,000 clones; about a tenth are singletons. The data stem from a study of beta chain features in type 1 diabetes. Study findings and constraints: Significant though moderate, a shortening of TCRB CDR3s appeared in all four CD4+ subsets of Type 1 diabetes patients. Sampled from patients, naive, central memory and Treg TCRB repertoires appeared more similar than those sampled from healthy donors.

This TCR was recovered from a man aged 18-30 years in good health. The sample comprised central memory CD4+ T cells from blood. The chain uses TRBV7-9 and TRBJ1-1; TRBD1 aligns across 8 bases. CDR3 nucleotide sequence: TGTGCCAGCAGCCTACAGGGGGAAACTGAAGCTTTCTTT. Translating gives CASSLQGETEAFF.